A selection of T cell receptor beta chains follows, all from one sample in a study of blood T cell repertoires in COVID-19. Measured with immunoSEQ multiplex PCR; TCRdb has only the in-frame clones, and not every one. The table lists approximately 150,000 clones, roughly four fifths of them singletons, with approximately 11% in the top ten. Input material: peripheral blood. Every receptor here comes from a human donor in a cohort sampled during active COVID-19. Each CDR3 is given with its conserved first and last residue. Fields, in order: CDR3 protein, CDR3 DNA, J gene, D gene, clone size, V gene. The D gene is left open where the match is weak. For some rows the clone size is stated as once, few or many, or as a class when expanded; others skip it.

CDR3aa: CASSYSAGVGNTIYF
CDR3nt: TGTGCCAGCAGTTACTCAGCAGGGGTCGGAAACACCATATATTTT
j_gene: TRBJ1-3
d_gene: .
abundance: .
v_gene: TRBV6-5

CDR3aa: CASSLPRDTDTQYF
CDR3nt: TGTGCCAGCAGTTTACCCAGGGACACAGATACGCAGTATTTT
j_gene: TRBJ2-3
d_gene: .
abundance: .
v_gene: TRBV27

CDR3aa: CASSPGQGEIYEQYF
CDR3nt: TGTGCCAGCAGTCCGGGACAGGGGGAGATCTACGAGCAGTACTTC
j_gene: TRBJ2-7
d_gene: TRBD1
abundance: .
v_gene: TRBV11-3

CDR3aa: CASSQDRGDQPQHF
CDR3nt: TGCGCCAGCAGCCAAGATCGGGGTGACCAGCCCCAGCATTTT
j_gene: TRBJ1-5
d_gene: .
abundance: .
v_gene: TRBV4-1

CDR3aa: CASSLARIAKWTGEQYF
CDR3nt: TGTGCCAGCAGCTTAGCTAGGATAGCGAAATGGACGGGCGAGCAGTACTTC
j_gene: TRBJ2-7
d_gene: .
abundance: .
v_gene: TRBV11-2

CDR3aa: CASFPGQGLNGELFF
CDR3nt: TGTGCCAGTTTTCCGGGACAGGGGCTTAACGGGGAGCTGTTTTTT
j_gene: TRBJ2-2
d_gene: TRBD1
abundance: .
v_gene: TRBV19

CDR3aa: CASSALRDSYNEQFF
CDR3nt: TGTGCCAGCAGTGCCCTCCGGGACAGCTACAATGAGCAGTTCTTC
j_gene: TRBJ2-1
d_gene: TRBD1
abundance: .
v_gene: TRBV27

CDR3aa: CAWSVTSGRSGELFF
CDR3nt: TGTGCCTGGAGTGTGACTAGCGGGAGGTCCGGGGAGCTGTTTTTT
j_gene: TRBJ2-2
d_gene: TRBD2
abundance: .
v_gene: TRBV30

CDR3aa: CASSLGVEGLWGGTGELFF
CDR3nt: TGTGCCAGCAGCTTAGGCGTGGAGGGTCTGTGGGGGGGCACCGGGGAGCTGTTTTTT
j_gene: TRBJ2-2
d_gene: TRBD2
abundance: once
v_gene: TRBV7-2

CDR3aa: CASNPGTATDTQYF
CDR3nt: TGCGCCAGCAACCCCGGGACAGCCACAGATACGCAGTATTTT
j_gene: TRBJ2-3
d_gene: TRBD1
abundance: .
v_gene: TRBV10-2

CDR3aa: CASSTTQGANTEAFF
CDR3nt: TGTGCCAGCAGCACCACACAGGGGGCGAACACTGAAGCTTTCTTT
j_gene: TRBJ1-1
d_gene: TRBD1
abundance: once
v_gene: TRBV9

CDR3aa: CASSSDRGGNEQYF
CDR3nt: TGTGCCAGCAGTTCGGACAGGGGGGGGAACGAGCAGTACTTC
j_gene: TRBJ2-7
d_gene: TRBD1
abundance: few
v_gene: TRBV2

CDR3aa: CASSHRDYEKLFF
CDR3nt: TGTGCCAGCAGCCACCGGGACTATGAAAAACTGTTTTTT
j_gene: TRBJ1-4
d_gene: .
abundance: .
v_gene: TRBV5-6

CDR3aa: CASSVAGSWGLEQYF
CDR3nt: TGTGCCAGTAGTGTCGCCGGGTCCTGGGGACTCGAGCAGTACTTC
j_gene: TRBJ2-7
d_gene: .
abundance: .
v_gene: TRBV19

CDR3aa: CASSLNRGPHEQYF
CDR3nt: TGCGCCAGCAGCTTAAACAGGGGGCCCCACGAGCAGTACTTC
j_gene: TRBJ2-7
d_gene: TRBD1
abundance: few
v_gene: TRBV5-1

CDR3aa: CASSFRQGLVAPGNTIYF
CDR3nt: TGTGCCAGCAGCTTCCGACAGGGGTTGGTCGCGCCTGGAAACACCATATATTTT
j_gene: TRBJ1-3
d_gene: TRBD1
abundance: many
v_gene: TRBV7-2

CDR3aa: CASSDNPRVGMVNQPQHF
CDR3nt: TGTGCCAGCAGTGACAACCCCAGGGTGGGGATGGTCAATCAGCCCCAGCATTTT
j_gene: TRBJ1-5
d_gene: .
abundance: .
v_gene: TRBV25-1

CDR3aa: CASSLQGRSRNQPQHF
CDR3nt: TGTGCCAGCAGCCTACAGGGGCGAAGTCGCAATCAGCCCCAGCATTTT
j_gene: TRBJ1-5
d_gene: TRBD1
abundance: few
v_gene: TRBV27

CDR3aa: CASQGYTGDNEKLFF
CDR3nt: TGTGCCAGCCAAGGATACACAGGGGATAATGAAAAACTGTTTTTT
j_gene: TRBJ1-4
d_gene: TRBD1
abundance: once
v_gene: TRBV2

CDR3aa: CATSRDRGENQPQHF
CDR3nt: TGTGCCACCAGCAGAGATCGGGGGGAGAATCAGCCCCAGCATTTT
j_gene: TRBJ1-5
d_gene: .
abundance: .
v_gene: TRBV15

CDR3aa: CASSLGAAGGREQYF
CDR3nt: TGTGCCAGCAGCTTAGGGGCCGCGGGAGGGCGCGAGCAGTACTTC
j_gene: TRBJ2-7
d_gene: TRBD2
abundance: .
v_gene: TRBV7-2

CDR3aa: CASSYPPTWYNSPLHF
CDR3nt: TGTGCCAGCAGTTATCCCCCGACTTGGTATAATTCACCCCTCCACTTT
j_gene: TRBJ1-6
d_gene: .
abundance: .
v_gene: TRBV6-9

CDR3aa: CSVGGLAGVDTQYF
CDR3nt: TGCAGCGTGGGAGGACTAGCGGGAGTAGATACGCAGTATTTT
j_gene: TRBJ2-3
d_gene: TRBD2
abundance: .
v_gene: TRBV29-1

CDR3aa: CASSQELSAGATYEQYF
CDR3nt: TGCGCCAGCAGCCAAGAACTGTCGGCGGGAGCTACCTACGAGCAGTACTTC
j_gene: TRBJ2-7
d_gene: TRBD2
abundance: .
v_gene: TRBV4-1

CDR3aa: CASSLKPNYSNQPQHF
CDR3nt: TGTGCCAGCAGCTTAAAGCCCAACTATAGCAATCAGCCCCAGCATTTT
j_gene: TRBJ1-5
d_gene: .
abundance: .
v_gene: TRBV11-3

CDR3aa: CASSLIPSDGYTF
CDR3nt: TGTGCCAGCAGCTTAATACCGTCGGATGGCTACACCTTC
j_gene: TRBJ1-2
d_gene: .
abundance: .
v_gene: TRBV7-3

CDR3aa: CASSPVAGQETQYF
CDR3nt: TGTGCCAGCAGCCCTGTAGCGGGCCAAGAGACCCAGTACTTC
j_gene: TRBJ2-5
d_gene: TRBD2
abundance: .
v_gene: TRBV11-2

CDR3aa: CASSNRQGPSYNEQFF
CDR3nt: TGTGCCAGCAGCAACCGACAGGGGCCCTCCTACAATGAGCAGTTCTTC
j_gene: TRBJ2-1
d_gene: TRBD1
abundance: .
v_gene: TRBV9

CDR3aa: CSASRTTGYTF
CDR3nt: TGCAGTGCTAGTAGGACAACGGGCTACACCTTC
j_gene: TRBJ1-2
d_gene: .
abundance: .
v_gene: TRBV20-1

CDR3aa: CASSPLNPGLAGAGETQYF
CDR3nt: TGTGCCAGCAGCCCCCTCAATCCGGGACTAGCGGGAGCGGGAGAGACCCAGTACTTC
j_gene: TRBJ2-5
d_gene: TRBD2
abundance: once
v_gene: TRBV7-8

CDR3aa: CASVGTGTGELFF
CDR3nt: TGTGCCAGCGTGGGTACAGGCACCGGGGAGCTGTTTTTT
j_gene: TRBJ2-2
d_gene: .
abundance: .
v_gene: TRBV6-4

CDR3aa: CSASGGGFGSEGKLFF
CDR3nt: TGCAGCGCCTCCGGGGGGGGGTTTGGGAGCGAGGGAAAACTGTTTTTT
j_gene: TRBJ1-4
d_gene: .
abundance: .
v_gene: TRBV29-1

CDR3aa: CASRPNDRDEQYF
CDR3nt: TGTGCCAGCAGACCTAACGACAGGGACGAGCAGTACTTC
j_gene: TRBJ2-7
d_gene: TRBD1
abundance: .
v_gene: TRBV28

CDR3aa: CASSRDLTYEQYF
CDR3nt: TGTGCCAGCAGCCGGGACTTGACCTACGAGCAGTACTTC
j_gene: TRBJ2-7
d_gene: .
abundance: .
v_gene: TRBV7-2

CDR3aa: CASIGLAGSSYEQYF
CDR3nt: TGTGCCAGTATCGGACTAGCGGGAAGCTCCTACGAGCAGTACTTC
j_gene: TRBJ2-7
d_gene: TRBD2
abundance: .
v_gene: TRBV2

CDR3aa: CATSESQGQPQHF
CDR3nt: TGTGCCACCAGTGAATCTCAGGGACAGCCCCAGCATTTT
j_gene: TRBJ1-5
d_gene: .
abundance: .
v_gene: TRBV24-1

CDR3aa: CSVSVSGNTIYF
CDR3nt: TGCAGCGTCTCGGTCTCTGGAAACACCATATATTTT
j_gene: TRBJ1-3
d_gene: .
abundance: .
v_gene: TRBV29-1

CDR3aa: CASSLPPRAGAFF
CDR3nt: TGTGCCAGCAGTTTACCCCCTCGTGCAGGGGCTTTCTTT
j_gene: TRBJ1-1
d_gene: .
abundance: .
v_gene: TRBV28

CDR3aa: CASSYDRGQDTQYF
CDR3nt: TGTGCCAGCAGCTATGACAGGGGGCAAGATACGCAGTATTTT
j_gene: TRBJ2-3
d_gene: TRBD1
abundance: once
v_gene: TRBV7-2

CDR3aa: CASSKRQGTGATIYF
CDR3nt: TGTGCCAGCAGCAAAAGACAAGGGACAGGGGCAACCATATATTTT
j_gene: TRBJ1-3
d_gene: TRBD1
abundance: .
v_gene: TRBV14

CDR3aa: CASSRDRGQQETQYF
CDR3nt: TGTGCCAGCAGCCGGGACAGGGGGCAGCAAGAGACCCAGTACTTC
j_gene: TRBJ2-5
d_gene: TRBD1
abundance: once
v_gene: TRBV7-2

CDR3aa: CASSASASPGGPYNEQFF
CDR3nt: TGTGCCAGCAGCGCCTCAGCGTCCCCCGGAGGCCCCTACAATGAGCAGTTCTTC
j_gene: TRBJ2-1
d_gene: .
abundance: .
v_gene: TRBV21-1

CDR3aa: CASSAGGRGTGELFF
CDR3nt: TGTGCCAGCAGTGCGGGGGGCCGTGGCACCGGGGAGCTGTTTTTT
j_gene: TRBJ2-2
d_gene: .
abundance: .
v_gene: TRBV2

CDR3aa: CSVLAVDQPQHF
CDR3nt: TGCAGCGTTTTGGCGGTTGATCAGCCCCAGCATTTT
j_gene: TRBJ1-5
d_gene: .
abundance: few
v_gene: TRBV29-1

CDR3aa: CASSLREASGAKETQYF
CDR3nt: TGTGCCAGCAGCTTAAGGGAGGCTAGCGGGGCGAAGGAGACCCAGTACTTC
j_gene: TRBJ2-5
d_gene: TRBD2
abundance: .
v_gene: TRBV7-8

CDR3aa: CASSPGGVSEAFF
CDR3nt: TGTGCCAGCTCACCAGGAGGGGTGAGTGAAGCTTTCTTT
j_gene: TRBJ1-1
d_gene: .
abundance: .
v_gene: TRBV18

CDR3aa: CASSGRSSNIQYF
CDR3nt: TGTGCCAGCAGTGGGCGGTCGAGTAACATTCAGTACTTC
j_gene: TRBJ2-4
d_gene: .
abundance: .
v_gene: TRBV2

CDR3aa: CASSSDSPTQYF
CDR3nt: TGTGCCAGCAGCTCGGACAGCCCTACGCAGTATTTT
j_gene: TRBJ2-3
d_gene: .
abundance: once
v_gene: TRBV7-2

CDR3aa: CASSYSRTSGGPTDTQYF
CDR3nt: TGTGCCAGCAGTTACTCTCGGACTAGCGGGGGGCCCACAGATACGCAGTATTTT
j_gene: TRBJ2-3
d_gene: TRBD2
abundance: .
v_gene: TRBV6-2/TRBV6-3

CDR3aa: CAISEGGGEGSPLHF
CDR3nt: TGTGCCATCAGTGAAGGAGGGGGCGAAGGCTCACCCCTCCACTTT
j_gene: TRBJ1-6
d_gene: TRBD1
abundance: few
v_gene: TRBV10-3

CDR3aa: CASSLDTGTAGYGYTF
CDR3nt: TGTGCCAGCAGCTTGGACACGGGGACTGCTGGCTATGGCTACACCTTC
j_gene: TRBJ1-2
d_gene: .
abundance: .
v_gene: TRBV7-2